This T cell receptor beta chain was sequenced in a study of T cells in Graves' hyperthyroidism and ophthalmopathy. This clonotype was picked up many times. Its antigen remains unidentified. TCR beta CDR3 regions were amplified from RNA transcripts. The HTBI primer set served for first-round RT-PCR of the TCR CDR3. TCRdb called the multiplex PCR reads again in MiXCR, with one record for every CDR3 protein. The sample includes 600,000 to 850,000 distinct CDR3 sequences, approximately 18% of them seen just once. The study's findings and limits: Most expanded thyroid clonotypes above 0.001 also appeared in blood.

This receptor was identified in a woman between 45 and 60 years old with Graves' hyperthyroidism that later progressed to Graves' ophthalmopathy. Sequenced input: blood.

CDR3: CASSPSFSGSTDTQYF. The CDR3 nucleotides are TGTGCCAGCAGCCCTTCGTTTTCGGGGAGCACAGATACGCAGTATTTT. This sequence joins TRBV14 and TRBJ2-3, with a tentative D call TRBD2 (5 bases). Germline V lookup: CDR1 SGHDN, CDR2 FVKESK. Trimming left V 4 bases short and J 0 bases short, with 14 bases between. CDR3 length: 16 amino acids.